The rows below give T cell receptor beta chains drawn from one sample of a study of cytomegalovirus exposure and HLA in healthy donors. Sequenced by immunoSEQ multiplex PCR; TCRdb stores in-frame clones only, minus some. The table has around 150,000 clones, over 70% seen once. The sample comprised PBMCs. The receptors come from a woman aged 35 to 49 in good health and CMV-seronegative. The CDR3 runs from the conserved cysteine through the conserved F or W.

>TRBV7-9|16|TRBJ2-7
CASSPSSGGAFYEQYF
>TRBV4-3|15|TRBJ1-2
CASSPRGPGNYGYTF
>TRBV11-2|16|TRBJ1-6
CASSLRGLSYNSPLHF
>TRBV2|13|TRBJ2-4
CASSGQGIGSQYF
>TRBV30|12|TRBJ1-1
CAWSVADTEAFF
>TRBV13|14|TRBJ1-2
CASSLRQRNYGYTF
>TRBV25-1|13|TRBJ2-7
CASSEPGTYEQYF
>TRBV28|13|TRBJ1-1
CASTVRVGTEAFF
>TRBV10-3|17|TRBJ2-2
CAISERASGANTGELFF
>TRBV7-8|15|TRBJ1-2
CASSLRRGFNYGYTF
>TRBV20-1|11|TRBJ1-2
CSALLLYGYTF
>TRBV5-1|16|TRBJ2-2
CASSLYSLPNTGELFF
>TRBV7-2|12|NA
CASSLTTYEQYF
>TRBV5-1|14|TRBJ1-4
CASGYDRVDEKLFF
>TRBV18|15|TRBJ2-2
CASSPDSLFTGELFF
>TRBV7-9|16|TRBJ2-3
CASSFVGGGSTDTQYF
>TRBV15|14|TRBJ2-7
CATSRDRDSYEQYF
>TRBV6-1|14|TRBJ2-7
CASSEREVSYEQYF
>TRBV19|16|TRBJ2-2
CASSIAKGLVTGELFF
>TRBV6-4|17|TRBJ1-5
CASSVLRQGPSNQPQHF
>TRBV19|15|TRBJ1-4
CASSPHRATNEKLFF
>TRBV30|13|TRBJ1-4
CAWSLGAGEKLFF
>TRBV7-8|14|TRBJ2-1
CASSSGLTYNEQFF
>TRBV29-1|12|TRBJ1-2
CSVEDLGKGATF
>TRBV28|11|TRBJ2-1
CASSLSRGQFF
>TRBV5-6|17|TRBJ2-3
CASSRTGSRRLTDTQYF
>TRBV6-5|14|TRBJ1-6
CASSYAQANSPLHF
>TRBV7-9|18|TRBJ1-1
CASSVTGGDRFKNTEAFF
>TRBV5-1|14|NA
CASSSGQNLYEQYF
>TRBV28|15|TRBJ1-2
CASSSPGQGNYGYTF
>TRBV25-1|14|TRBJ1-4
CASTGQGVWEKLFF
>TRBV9|16|TRBJ2-5
CASSVDGGRRAETQYF
>TRBV5-6|16|TRBJ1-6
CASSSNRLPSNSPLHF
>TRBV15|14|TRBJ2-5
CATSRGRTGETQYF
>TRBV7-2|15|TRBJ1-2
CASSAGQNPLYGYTF
>TRBV19|13|TRBJ1-6
CASSQGRNSPLHF
>TRBV27|16|TRBJ2-4
CASSPSGSRAKNSQYF
>TRBV5-1|16|TRBJ2-1
CASSLIGTDFYNEQFF
>TRBV9|15|TRBJ2-6
CASSVDGSGANGLTF
>TRBV4-1|18|TRBJ2-1
CASRTGLETSASYNEQFF
>TRBV7-2|14|TRBJ2-5
CASSSLQGFETQYF
>TRBV7-3|16|TRBJ1-1
CASSKQPGLTNTEAFF
>TRBV7-9|13|TRBJ2-1
CASSLGLGNEQFF
>TRBV7-2|15|TRBJ2-7
CASSLAPGQGNEQYF
>TRBV7-2|17|TRBJ2-2
CASRAGLAGVRVGELFF
>TRBV29-1|13|TRBJ1-4
CSVGPPPGEKLFF
>TRBV11-2|16|TRBJ2-1
CASSPLSGTGENEQFF
>TRBV6-6|13|TRBJ2-1
CASSYATYNEQFF